Following are 14 T cell receptor beta chains from one sample sequenced in a study of CXCR3-negative and CXCR3-positive naive CD8 T cells. Points from the study as a whole: Researchers report that CXCR3-positive naive cells carry more hydrophobic TRB CDR3s than CXCR3-negative naive cells.

These TCRs are of unknown antigen specificity. Libraries of TRB cDNA were made by 5' RACE and carried UMIs. TCRdb processed the 5' RACE reads again and assigns one entry to each CDR3 protein, with no DNA. This table lists more than 80,000 distinct CDR3 sequences. Sequencing was performed on naive CXCR3+ CD8+ T cells from blood. Regarding subset: CD45RO-CCR7+CD27+CD95- naive CD8+ T cells expressing CXCR3 (TNR3+). The receptors were gathered from a human donor in good health. Some clones in this sample may be carry-over from other donors' samples.

The V gene is TRBV15, the J gene TRBJ1-4; TCRdb indicates TRBD1, and absent DNA this call remains unverified. The CDR3 is 15 residues long. Germline V gene lookup returns CDR1 LNHNV and CDR2 YYDKDF (reference sequence). The CDR3 reads CATSRDGKGFEKLFF.

The J gene is TRBJ2-7, the V gene TRBV7-9. The CDR3 runs to 13 residues. Germline CDR1 SEHNR, CDR2 FQNEAQ (reference sequence). This chain's CDR3 is CASSFSGKNEQYF.

The CDR3 sequence is CASTATINQPQHF. This chain uses TRBV6-2 or TRBV6-3 with TRBJ1-5. This CDR3 is 13 amino acids long. Germline-derived CDR1 and CDR2 are MNHEY and SVGEGT.

The V call is TRBV12-3 or TRBV12-4, the J call TRBJ1-1; TCRdb's D gene call, TRBD1, goes unchecked for lack of DNA. The CDR3 extends over 13 amino acids. This CDR3 is CASSFGGLTEAFF.

V is TRBV20-1 and J is TRBJ2-3; TCRdb names TRBD2, which stays unverified in the absence of DNA. The CDR3 has 18 amino acids. Germline values: CDR1 DFQATT, CDR2 SNEGSKA (reference sequence). CDR3 loop: CSARDTSGRWRLKDTQYF.

This rearrangement joins TRBV27 to TRBJ2-2. The CDR3 loop spans 13 amino acids. Looked up from germline, CDR1 is MNHEY and CDR2 is SMNVEV (reference sequence). CDR3 protein: CASRVVGTGELFF.

The gene calls are TRBV29-1 and TRBJ1-2; TCRdb returns TRBD1, unconfirmable since there is no DNA. This CDR3 spans 15 amino acids. Germline values: CDR1 SQVTM, CDR2 ANQGSEA. The CDR3 loop reads CSVEGTPLANYGYTF.

This rearrangement joins TRBV7-3 to TRBJ2-7; TCRdb reports TRBD2, a call that lacks DNA to check it against. The CDR3 has 15 amino acids. CDR1 is SGHTA and CDR2 is FQGTGA in the germline V gene. The CDR3 sequence: CASSFGPAGSYEQYF.

V gene TRBV6-6 combines with J gene TRBJ1-2. The CDR3 runs to 13 residues. Germline values: CDR1 MNHNY, CDR2 SVGAGI (reference sequence). CDR3 sequence reads: CASSYTANYGYTF.

The CDR3 here is CSARVGDRNTEAFF. The chain is built from TRBV20-1 and TRBJ1-1. The length of the CDR3 is 14 residues. From germline, CDR1 is DFQATT and CDR2 SNEGSKA (reference sequence).

This sequence joins TRBV5-4 and TRBJ1-5. This CDR3 contains 12 residues. Germline lookup yields CDR1 SGHNT and CDR2 YYREEE (reference sequence). This CDR3 reads CASSHNNQPQHF.

The rearrangement links TRBV6-2 or TRBV6-3 to TRBJ1-1. From germline, CDR1 is MNHEY and CDR2 SVGEGT. The CDR3 length is 14 residues. CDR3 sequence reads: CASRKAGSNTEAFF.

The chain couples TRBV7-9 to TRBJ2-5. The CDR3 runs 11 residues. CDR1 and CDR2 from the germline V gene are SEHNR and FQNEAQ (reference sequence). This CDR3 reads CASSLGPITFF.

V gene TRBV15 combines with J gene TRBJ2-3; TCRdb lists TRBD2, though no DNA is available to test this call. This CDR3 spans 16 amino acids. The V gene's germline CDR1 is LNHNV and CDR2 YYDKDF (reference sequence). The CDR3 here is CATSRRLAGFTDTQYF.